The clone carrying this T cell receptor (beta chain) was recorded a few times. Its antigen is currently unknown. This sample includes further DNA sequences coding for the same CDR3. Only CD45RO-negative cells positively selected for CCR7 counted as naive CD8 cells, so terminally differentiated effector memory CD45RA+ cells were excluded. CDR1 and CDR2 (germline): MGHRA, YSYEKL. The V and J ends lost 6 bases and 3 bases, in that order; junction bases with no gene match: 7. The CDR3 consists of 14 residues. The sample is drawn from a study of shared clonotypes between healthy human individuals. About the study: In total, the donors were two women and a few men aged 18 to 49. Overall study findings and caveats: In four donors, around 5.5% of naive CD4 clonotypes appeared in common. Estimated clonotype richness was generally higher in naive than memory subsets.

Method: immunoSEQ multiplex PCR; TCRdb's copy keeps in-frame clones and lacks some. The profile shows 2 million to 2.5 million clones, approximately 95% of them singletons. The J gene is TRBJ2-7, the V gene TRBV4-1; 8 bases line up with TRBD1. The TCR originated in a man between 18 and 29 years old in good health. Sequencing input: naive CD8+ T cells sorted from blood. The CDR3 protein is CASSPTGGSYEQYF. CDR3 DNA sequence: TGCGCCAGCAGTCCCACAGGGGGTAGCTACGAGCAGTACTTC.